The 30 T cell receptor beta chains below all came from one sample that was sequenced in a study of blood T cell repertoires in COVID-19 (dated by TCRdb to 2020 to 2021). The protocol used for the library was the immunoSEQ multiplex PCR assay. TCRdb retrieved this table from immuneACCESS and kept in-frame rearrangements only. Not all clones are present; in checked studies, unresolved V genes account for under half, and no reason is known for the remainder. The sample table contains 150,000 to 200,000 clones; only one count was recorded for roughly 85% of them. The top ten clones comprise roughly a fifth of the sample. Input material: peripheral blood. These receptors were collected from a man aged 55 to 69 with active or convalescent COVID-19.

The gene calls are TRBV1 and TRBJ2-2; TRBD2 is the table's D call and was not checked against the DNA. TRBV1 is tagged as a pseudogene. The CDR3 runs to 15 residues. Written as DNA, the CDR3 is TGCACCAGCAGCCCTCCAGAGGGAGGTCCCGGGGAGCTGTTTTTT. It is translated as CTSSPPEGGPGELFF.

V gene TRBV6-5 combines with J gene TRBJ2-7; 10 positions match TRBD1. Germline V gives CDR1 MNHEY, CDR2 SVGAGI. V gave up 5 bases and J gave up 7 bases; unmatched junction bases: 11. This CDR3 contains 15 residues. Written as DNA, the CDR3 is TGTGCCAGCAGTAGATCCGGGACAGGGGTGCGTGAGCAGTACTTC. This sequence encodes CASSRSGTGVREQYF.

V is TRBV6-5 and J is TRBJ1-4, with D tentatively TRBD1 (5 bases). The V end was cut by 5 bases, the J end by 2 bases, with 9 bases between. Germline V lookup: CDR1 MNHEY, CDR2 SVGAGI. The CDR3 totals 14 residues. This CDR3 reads CASSQGSTNEKLFF. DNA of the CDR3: TGTGCCAGCAGTCAGGGCAGCACTAATGAAAAACTGTTTTTT.

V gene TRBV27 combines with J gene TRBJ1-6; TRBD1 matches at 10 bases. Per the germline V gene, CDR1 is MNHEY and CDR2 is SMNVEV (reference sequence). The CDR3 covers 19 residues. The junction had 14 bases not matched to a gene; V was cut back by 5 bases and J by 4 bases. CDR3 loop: CASSIPRTGGPYYNSPLHF. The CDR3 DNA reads TGTGCCAGCAGTATCCCCAGGACAGGGGGTCCGTATTATAATTCACCCCTCCACTTT.

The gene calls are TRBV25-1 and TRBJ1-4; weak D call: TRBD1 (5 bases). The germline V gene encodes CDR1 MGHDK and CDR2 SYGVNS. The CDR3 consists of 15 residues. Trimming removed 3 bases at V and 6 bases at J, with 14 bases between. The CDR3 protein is CASSDYSGLYEKLFF. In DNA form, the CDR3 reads TGTGCCAGCAGTGACTACTCAGGGTTGTATGAAAAACTGTTTTTT.

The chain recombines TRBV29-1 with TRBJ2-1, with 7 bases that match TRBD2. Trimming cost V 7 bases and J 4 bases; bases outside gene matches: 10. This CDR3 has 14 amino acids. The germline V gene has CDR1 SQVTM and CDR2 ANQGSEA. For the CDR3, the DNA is TGCAGCGGCCTTCCGGGACTATTATACAATGAGCAGTTCTTC. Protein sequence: CSGLPGLLYNEQFF.

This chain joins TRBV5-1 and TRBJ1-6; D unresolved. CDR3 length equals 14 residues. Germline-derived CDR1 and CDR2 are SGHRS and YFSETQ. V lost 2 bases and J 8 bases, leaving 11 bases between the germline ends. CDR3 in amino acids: CASSFSGVDSPLHF. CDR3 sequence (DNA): TGCGCCAGCAGCTTCTCCGGGGTAGATTCACCCCTCCACTTT.

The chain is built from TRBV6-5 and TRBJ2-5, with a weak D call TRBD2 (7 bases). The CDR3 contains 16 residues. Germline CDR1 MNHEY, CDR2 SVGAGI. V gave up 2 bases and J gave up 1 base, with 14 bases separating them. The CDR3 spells CASSYNTAGAQETQYF. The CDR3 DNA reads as TGTGCCAGCAGTTACAACACGGCGGGGGCCCAAGAGACCCAGTACTTC.

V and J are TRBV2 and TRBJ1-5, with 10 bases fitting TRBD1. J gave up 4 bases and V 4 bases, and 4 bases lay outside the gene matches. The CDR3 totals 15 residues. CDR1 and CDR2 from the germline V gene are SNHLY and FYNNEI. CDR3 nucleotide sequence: TGTGCCAGCAGTGGGACAGGGGGTAGGAATCAGCCCCAGCATTTT. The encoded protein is CASSGTGGRNQPQHF.

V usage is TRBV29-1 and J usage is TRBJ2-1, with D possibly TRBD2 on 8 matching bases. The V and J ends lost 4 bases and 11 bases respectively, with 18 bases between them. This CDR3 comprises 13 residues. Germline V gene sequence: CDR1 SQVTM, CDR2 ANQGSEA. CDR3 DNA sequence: TGCAGCGTTGCCCGGGAGGGGGCGCGTAAGCAGTTCTTC. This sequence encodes CSVAREGARKQFF.

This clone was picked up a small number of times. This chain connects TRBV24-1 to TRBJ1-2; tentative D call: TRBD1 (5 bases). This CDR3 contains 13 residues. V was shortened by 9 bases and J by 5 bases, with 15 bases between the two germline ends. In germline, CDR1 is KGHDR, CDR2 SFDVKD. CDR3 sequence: CATSPSGEYGYTF. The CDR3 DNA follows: TGTGCCACCTCACCCTCGGGGGAGTATGGCTACACCTTC.

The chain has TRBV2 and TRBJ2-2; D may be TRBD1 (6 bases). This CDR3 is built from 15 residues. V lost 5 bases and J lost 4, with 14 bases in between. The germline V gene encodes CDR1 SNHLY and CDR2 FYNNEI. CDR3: CASSYQGRATGELFF. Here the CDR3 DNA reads TGTGCCAGCAGTTATCAGGGGCGGGCCACCGGGGAGCTGTTTTTT.

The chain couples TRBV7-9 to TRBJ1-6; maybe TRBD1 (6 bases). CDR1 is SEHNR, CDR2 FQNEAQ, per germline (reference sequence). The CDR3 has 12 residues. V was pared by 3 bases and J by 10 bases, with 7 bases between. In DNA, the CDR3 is TGTGCCAGCAGCTTCAGGGGCTCACCCCTCCACTTT. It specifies CASSFRGSPLHF.

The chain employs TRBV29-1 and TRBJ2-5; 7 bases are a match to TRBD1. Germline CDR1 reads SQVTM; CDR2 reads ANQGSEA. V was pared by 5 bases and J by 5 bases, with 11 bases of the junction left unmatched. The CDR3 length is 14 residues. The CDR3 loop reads CSVLTGVTMETQYF. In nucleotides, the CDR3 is TGCAGCGTTCTTACAGGGGTAACTATGGAGACCCAGTACTTC.

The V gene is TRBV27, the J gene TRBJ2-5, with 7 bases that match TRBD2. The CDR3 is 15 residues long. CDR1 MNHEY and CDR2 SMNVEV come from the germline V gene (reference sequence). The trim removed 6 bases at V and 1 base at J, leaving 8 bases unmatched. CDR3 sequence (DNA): TGTGCCAGCAGACCGATACTAGCGAGCCAAGAGACCCAGTACTTC. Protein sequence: CASRPILASQETQYF.

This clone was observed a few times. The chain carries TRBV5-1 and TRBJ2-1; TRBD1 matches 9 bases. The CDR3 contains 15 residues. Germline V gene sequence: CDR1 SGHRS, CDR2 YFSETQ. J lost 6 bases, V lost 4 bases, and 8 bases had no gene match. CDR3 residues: CASSETGTGSNEQFF. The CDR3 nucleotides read TGCGCCAGCAGCGAAACCGGGACAGGGAGCAATGAGCAGTTCTTC.

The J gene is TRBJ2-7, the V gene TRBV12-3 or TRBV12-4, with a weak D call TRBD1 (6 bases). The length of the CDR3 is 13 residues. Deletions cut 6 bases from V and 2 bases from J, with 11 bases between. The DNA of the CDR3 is TGTGCCAGCAGATCAACAGGGACCTACGAGCAGTACTTC. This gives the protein CASRSTGTYEQYF.

This CDR3 reads CASSPDALAELGQYF. CDR3 DNA sequence: TGTGCCAGCTCACCAGATGCACTAGCGGAATTAGGGCAGTATTTT. This chain links TRBV18 with TRBJ2-3; 8 nucleotides align to TRBD2. CDR1 and CDR2 (germline): KGHSH, LQKENI. CDR3 length: 15 amino acids. Germline trimming cut 2 bases from V and 11 bases from J; bases unmatched to any gene: 12. Combining the CDR3 with reference TRBV18 and TRBJ2-3 gives the whole variable domain NAGVMQNPRHLVRRRGQEARLRCSPMKGHSHVYWYRQLPEEGLKFMVYLQKENIIDESGMPKERFSAEFPKEGPSILRIQQVVRGDSAAYFCASSPDALAELGQYFGPGTRLTVL.

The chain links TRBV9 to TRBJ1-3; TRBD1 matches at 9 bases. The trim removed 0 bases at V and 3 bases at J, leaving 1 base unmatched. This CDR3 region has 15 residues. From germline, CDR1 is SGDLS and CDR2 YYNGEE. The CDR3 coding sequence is TGTGCCAGCAGCGTAGGGGGACAGGGTGGAAACACCATATATTTT. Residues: CASSVGGQGGNTIYF.

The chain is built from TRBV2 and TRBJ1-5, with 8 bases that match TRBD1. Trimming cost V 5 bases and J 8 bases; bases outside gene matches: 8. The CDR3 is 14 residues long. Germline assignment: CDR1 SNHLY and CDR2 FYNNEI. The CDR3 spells CASSLGQGIEPQHF. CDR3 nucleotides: TGTGCCAGCAGTCTCGGACAGGGTATAGAGCCCCAGCATTTT.

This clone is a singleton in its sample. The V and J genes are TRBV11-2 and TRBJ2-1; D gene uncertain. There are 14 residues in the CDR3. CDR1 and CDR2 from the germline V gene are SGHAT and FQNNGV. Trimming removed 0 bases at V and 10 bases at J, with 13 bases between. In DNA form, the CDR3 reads TGTGCCAGCAGCTTAGATGGGCGCTATAACGAGCAGTTCTTC. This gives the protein CASSLDGRYNEQFF.

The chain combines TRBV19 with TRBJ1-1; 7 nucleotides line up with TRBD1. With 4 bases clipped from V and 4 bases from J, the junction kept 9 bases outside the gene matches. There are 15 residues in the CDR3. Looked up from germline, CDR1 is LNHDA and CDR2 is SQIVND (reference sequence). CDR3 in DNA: TGTGCCAGTAGTACTCAGAGACAGGGAGGCACTGAAGCTTTCTTT. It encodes CASSTQRQGGTEAFF.

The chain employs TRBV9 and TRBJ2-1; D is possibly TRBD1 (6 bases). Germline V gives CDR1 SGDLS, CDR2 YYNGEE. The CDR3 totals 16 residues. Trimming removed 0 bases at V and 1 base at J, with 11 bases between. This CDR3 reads CASSVGGQTSYNEQFF. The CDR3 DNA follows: TGTGCCAGCAGCGTAGGCGGACAGACATCCTACAATGAGCAGTTCTTC.

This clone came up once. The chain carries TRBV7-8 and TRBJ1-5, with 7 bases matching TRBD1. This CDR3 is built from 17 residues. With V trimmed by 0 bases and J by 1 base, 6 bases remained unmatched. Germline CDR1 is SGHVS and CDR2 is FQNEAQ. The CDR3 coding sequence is TGTGCCAGCAGCTTAGCGGGGACAGTCCACAGCAATCAGCCCCAGCATTTT. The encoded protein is CASSLAGTVHSNQPQHF.

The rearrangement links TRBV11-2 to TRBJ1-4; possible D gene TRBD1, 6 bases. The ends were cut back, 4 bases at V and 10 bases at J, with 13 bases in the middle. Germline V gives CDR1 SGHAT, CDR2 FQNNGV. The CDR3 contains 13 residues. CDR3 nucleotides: TGTGCCAGCAGCTCACTACAGGGAGCAAAACTGTTTTTT. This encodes CASSSLQGAKLFF. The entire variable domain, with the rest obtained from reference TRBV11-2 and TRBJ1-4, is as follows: EAGVAQSPRYKIIEKRQSVAFWCNPISGHATLYWYQQILGQGPKLLIQFQNNGVVDDSQLPKDRFSAERLKGVDSTLKIQPAKLEDSAVYLCASSSLQGAKLFFGSGTQLSVL.

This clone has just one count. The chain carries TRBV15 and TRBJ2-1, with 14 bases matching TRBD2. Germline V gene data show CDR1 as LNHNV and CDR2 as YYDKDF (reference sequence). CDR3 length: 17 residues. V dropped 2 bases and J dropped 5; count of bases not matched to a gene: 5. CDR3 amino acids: CATSRHRTSGGNNEQFF. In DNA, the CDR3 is TGTGCCACCAGCAGACACCGGACTAGCGGGGGGAACAATGAGCAGTTCTTC.

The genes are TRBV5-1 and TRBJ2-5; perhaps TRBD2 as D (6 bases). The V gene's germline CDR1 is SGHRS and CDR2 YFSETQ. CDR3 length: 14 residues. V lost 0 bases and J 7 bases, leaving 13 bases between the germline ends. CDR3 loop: CASSLETVGGTQYF. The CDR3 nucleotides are TGCGCCAGCAGCTTGGAGACGGTGGGGGGGACCCAGTACTTC.

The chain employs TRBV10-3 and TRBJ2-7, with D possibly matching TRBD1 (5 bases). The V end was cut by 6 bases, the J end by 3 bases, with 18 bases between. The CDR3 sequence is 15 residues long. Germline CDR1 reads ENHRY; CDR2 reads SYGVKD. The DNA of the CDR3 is TGTGCCATCAGGGGTGGGCCAACAGGCGACTACGAGCAGTACTTC. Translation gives CAIRGGPTGDYEQYF.

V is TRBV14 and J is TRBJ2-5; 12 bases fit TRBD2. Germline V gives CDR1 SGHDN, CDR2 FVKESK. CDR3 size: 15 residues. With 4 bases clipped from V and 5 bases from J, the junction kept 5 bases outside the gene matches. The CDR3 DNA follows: TGTGCCAGCAGCCCCCGGACTAGCGGGGTTGAGACCCAGTACTTC. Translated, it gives CASSPRTSGVETQYF.

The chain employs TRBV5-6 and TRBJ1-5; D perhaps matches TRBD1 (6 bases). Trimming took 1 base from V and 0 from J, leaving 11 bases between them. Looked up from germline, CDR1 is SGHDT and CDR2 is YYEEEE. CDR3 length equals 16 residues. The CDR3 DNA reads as TGTGCCAGCAGCTTGTACAGGGAGTATAGCAATCAGCCCCAGCATTTT. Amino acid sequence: CASSLYREYSNQPQHF.